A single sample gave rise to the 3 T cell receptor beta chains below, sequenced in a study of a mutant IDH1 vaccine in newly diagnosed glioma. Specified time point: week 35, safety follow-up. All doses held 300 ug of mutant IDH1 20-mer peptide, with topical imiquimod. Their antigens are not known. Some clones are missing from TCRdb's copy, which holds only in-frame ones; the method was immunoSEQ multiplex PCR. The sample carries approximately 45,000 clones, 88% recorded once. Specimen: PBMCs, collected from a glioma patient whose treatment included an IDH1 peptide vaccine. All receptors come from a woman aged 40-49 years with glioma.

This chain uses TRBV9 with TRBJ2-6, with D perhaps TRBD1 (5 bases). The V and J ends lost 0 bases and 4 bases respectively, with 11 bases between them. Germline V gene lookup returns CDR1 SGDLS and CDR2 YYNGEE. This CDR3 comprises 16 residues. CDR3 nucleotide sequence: TGTGCCAGCAGCGTAGATGGGGCGCGGGGGGCCAACGTCCTGACTTTC. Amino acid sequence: CASSVDGARGANVLTF.

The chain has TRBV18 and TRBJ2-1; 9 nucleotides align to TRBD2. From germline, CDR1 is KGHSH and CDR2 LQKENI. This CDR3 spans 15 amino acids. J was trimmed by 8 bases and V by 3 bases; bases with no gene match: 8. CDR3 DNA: TGTGCCAGCTCACCTATGGCGGGAGGGCCCGATGAGCAGTTCTTC. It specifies CASSPMAGGPDEQFF. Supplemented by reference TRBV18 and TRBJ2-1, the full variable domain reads NAGVMQNPRHLVRRRGQEARLRCSPMKGHSHVYWYRQLPEEGLKFMVYLQKENIIDESGMPKERFSAEFPKEGPSILRIQQVVRGDSAAYFCASSPMAGGPDEQFFGPGTRLTVL.

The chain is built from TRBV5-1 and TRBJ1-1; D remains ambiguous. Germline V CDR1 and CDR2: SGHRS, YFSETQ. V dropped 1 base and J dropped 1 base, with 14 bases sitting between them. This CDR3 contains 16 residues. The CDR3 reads CASSLSWGDPNTEAFF. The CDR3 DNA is TGCGCCAGCAGCTTGTCGTGGGGAGACCCGAACACTGAAGCTTTCTTT.